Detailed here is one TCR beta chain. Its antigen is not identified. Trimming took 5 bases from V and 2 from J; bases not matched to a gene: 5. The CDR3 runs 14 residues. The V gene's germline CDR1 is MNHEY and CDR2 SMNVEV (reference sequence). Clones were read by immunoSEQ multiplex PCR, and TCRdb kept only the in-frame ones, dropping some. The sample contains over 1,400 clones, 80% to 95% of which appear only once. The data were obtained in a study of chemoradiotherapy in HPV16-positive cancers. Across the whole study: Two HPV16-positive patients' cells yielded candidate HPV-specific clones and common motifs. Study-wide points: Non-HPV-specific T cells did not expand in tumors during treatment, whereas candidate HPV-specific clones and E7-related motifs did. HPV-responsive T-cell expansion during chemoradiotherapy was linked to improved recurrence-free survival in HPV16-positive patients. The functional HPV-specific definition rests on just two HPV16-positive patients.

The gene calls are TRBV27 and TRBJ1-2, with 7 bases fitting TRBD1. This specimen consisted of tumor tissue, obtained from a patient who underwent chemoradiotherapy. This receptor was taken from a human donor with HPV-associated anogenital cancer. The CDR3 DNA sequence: TGTGCCAGCAGTCCGGTGGGACAGAACTATGGCTACACCTTC. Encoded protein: CASSPVGQNYGYTF.